What follows are 14 T cell receptor beta chains derived from one specimen sequenced in a study of follicular helper T cells after annual influenza vaccination. TCRdb's copy holds only in-frame clones and misses some; the assay was immunoSEQ multiplex PCR. The data contain 9,000 to 10,000 clones, approximately 90% of them singletons. The time point: 2015-2016 season, pre-vaccination. The specimen comprised CXCR5+ CD38- circulating T follicular helper cells from blood, sampled on the day of influenza vaccination. Subset given: circulating Tfh, non-naive CD4+CXCR5+PD-1+ (ICOS+CD38+ or ICOS-CD38-). These receptors were taken from an adult who received the influenza vaccine.

In this sample, this clone turned up once. The chain employs TRBV6-6 and TRBJ2-1; 9 positions agree with TRBD2. Looked up from germline, CDR1 is MNHNY and CDR2 is SVGAGI (reference sequence). With V trimmed by 10 bases and J by 1 base, 5 bases remained unmatched. CDR3 size: 14 residues. CDR3 sequence (DNA): TGTGCCACTGCGCGGGGGGGGTCCTACAATGAGCAGTTCTTC. Protein sequence: CATARGGSYNEQFF.

V gene TRBV9 combines with J gene TRBJ2-1; possibly TRBD2 for D (5 bases). CDR1 is SGDLS, CDR2 YYNGEE, per germline. CDR3 size: 14 residues. The V and J ends lost 0 bases and 6 bases respectively, with 10 bases between them. CDR3 bases: TGTGCCAGCAGCGTAGAGGGAGAGGGCAATGAGCAGTTCTTC. This encodes CASSVEGEGNEQFF.

In its sample, this clone was seen once. The chain uses TRBV7-3 and TRBJ2-7; the D gene is possibly TRBD1 (6 bases). V lost 5 bases and J lost 6, with 11 bases in between. The germline CDR1 and CDR2 sequences are SGHTA and FQGTGA. The CDR3 length is 12 residues. The CDR3 region has the DNA TGTGCCAGCAGCGACAGGATGGGCGAGCAGTACTTC. Translating it yields CASSDRMGEQYF.

The rearrangement joins TRBV14 to TRBJ1-1; D ambiguous. V lost 1 base to trimming and J lost 3 bases, with 6 bases between them. The CDR3 totals 13 residues. Germline V gene data show CDR1 as SGHDN and CDR2 as FVKESK. The CDR3 DNA sequence: TGTGCCAGCAGCCAAGTACAGCACACTGAAGCTTTCTTT. It codes for CASSQVQHTEAFF.

V and J are TRBV5-1 and TRBJ2-1; 9 bases line up with TRBD2. The germline V gene encodes CDR1 SGHRS and CDR2 YFSETQ. The trim removed 4 bases at V and 8 bases at J, leaving 16 bases unmatched. The CDR3 is 17 residues long. In DNA, the CDR3 is TGCGCCAGCAGCATCGAGGGGGCGGGGGGGCCCGGTGATGAGCAGTTCTTC. Amino acid sequence: CASSIEGAGGPGDEQFF.

This clone showed up just a few times. The chain is built from TRBV7-9 and TRBJ1-2, with unresolved D. The V end was cut by 5 bases, the J end by 8 bases, with 12 bases between. Germline CDR1 is SEHNR and CDR2 is FQNEAQ (reference sequence). There are 12 residues in the CDR3. The CDR3 here is CASSGYLGGYTF. The DNA for the CDR3 is TGTGCCAGCAGCGGATACTTAGGAGGCTACACCTTC.

The chain recombines TRBV6-5 with TRBJ1-2, with a weak D call TRBD1 (6 bases). Germline assignment: CDR1 MNHEY and CDR2 SVGAGI. There are 13 residues in the CDR3. Deletions cut 10 bases from V and 4 bases from J, with 16 bases between. CDR3 sequence: CATSGTTFYGYTF. The CDR3 DNA is TGTGCCACCTCAGGGACAACGTTCTATGGCTACACCTTC.

This chain connects TRBV20-1 to TRBJ2-5; D is uncertain. The CDR3 consists of 11 residues. With 6 bases removed from V and 5 bases from J, the gap between germline ends came to 10 bases. Germline CDR1 DFQATT, CDR2 SNEGSKA (reference sequence). CDR3 loop: CSAPVGETQYF. CDR3 bases: TGCAGTGCCCCGGTAGGGGAGACCCAGTACTTC.

This chain links TRBV5-1 with TRBJ1-2, with TRBD1 identical over 7 bases. This CDR3 region has 15 residues. The V gene's germline CDR1 is SGHRS and CDR2 YFSETQ. V was clipped by 4 bases and J by 1 base; unmatched bases: 7. The CDR3 is CASSPGTVFNYGYTF. CDR3 DNA sequence: TGCGCCAGCAGCCCTGGGACAGTTTTTAACTATGGCTACACCTTC.

This chain joins TRBV6-4 and TRBJ2-2, with 8 bases fitting TRBD1. The CDR3 runs 15 residues. The germline gives CDR1 MRHNA, CDR2 SNTAGT. V lost 5 bases, J lost 5 bases, and 7 bases stayed unmatched. The DNA for the CDR3 is TGTGCCAGCAGTCCTGGGACAGGATGGACCGGGGAGCTGTTTTTT. As protein: CASSPGTGWTGELFF.

The rearrangement joins TRBV5-1 to TRBJ2-1, with TRBD1 identical over 9 bases. In germline, CDR1 is SGHRS, CDR2 YFSETQ. V gave up 0 bases and J gave up 4 bases; unmatched junction bases: 8. The CDR3 totals 17 residues. CDR3 protein: CASSLDGSGTGYNEQFF. The CDR3 nucleotides read TGCGCCAGCAGCTTGGATGGTTCCGGGACAGGGTACAATGAGCAGTTCTTC.

The gene calls are TRBV29-1 and TRBJ2-2; D uncertain. Germline lookup yields CDR1 SQVTM and CDR2 ANQGSEA. The V end lost 4 bases, the J end lost 6 bases, and 12 bases lay between the germline ends. This CDR3 comprises 13 residues. The CDR3: CSVADVGSGELFF. The CDR3 coding sequence is TGCAGCGTTGCGGATGTAGGCTCCGGGGAGCTGTTTTTT.

The rearrangement links TRBV27 to TRBJ2-3, with D uncertain. The V end was cut by 4 bases, the J end by 1 base, with 6 bases between. Germline assignment: CDR1 MNHEY and CDR2 SMNVEV (reference sequence). This CDR3 has 13 amino acids. The CDR3 protein is CASSYTGTDTQYF. In DNA, the CDR3 is TGTGCCAGCAGTTACACAGGCACAGATACGCAGTATTTT.

This rearrangement joins TRBV6-5 to TRBJ2-2; the D gene is possibly TRBD1 (6 bases). The CDR3 contains 12 residues. Between the trimmed V and J ends, which lost 8 bases and 5 bases, there was a span of 9 bases. The V gene's germline CDR1 is MNHEY and CDR2 SVGAGI. CDR3 protein: CASQGLTGELFF. The CDR3 region has the DNA TGTGCCAGCCAGGGGTTGACCGGGGAGCTGTTTTTT.